Below, 21 T cell receptor beta chains from the same sample are listed, as sequenced in a study of CD4+ T cells in melanoma. TCRdb's table, derived via immunoSEQ multiplex PCR, lists solely in-frame clones and lacks some. The data show more than 3,500 clones, more than 70% seen once. The sample taken for sequencing was tumor tissue. These receptors were taken from a human donor with melanoma.

This chain connects TRBV28 to TRBJ2-7, with D tentatively TRBD1 (5 bases). V was shortened by 2 bases and J by 3 bases, with 14 bases between the two germline ends. Germline assignment: CDR1 MDHEN and CDR2 SYDVKM. This CDR3 region has 15 residues. This CDR3 is CASSLSVGQNYEQYF. CDR3 nucleotide sequence: TGTGCCAGCAGTTTAAGCGTTGGACAAAACTACGAGCAGTACTTC.

This clone showed up just once. The rearrangement joins TRBV7-3 to TRBJ2-7; D possibly corresponds to TRBD2 (7 bases). This CDR3 comprises 13 residues. Deletions cut 10 bases from V and 3 bases from J, with 16 bases between. The germline CDR1 and CDR2 sequences are SGHTA and FQGTGA. CDR3 region: CATGGGSFYEQYF. In nucleotides, the CDR3 is TGTGCCACCGGGGGCGGGAGTTTCTACGAGCAGTACTTC.

The V call is TRBV14, the J call TRBJ2-1; D is tentatively TRBD1 or TRBD2 (7 bases each). The CDR3 is made up of 16 amino acids. Germline V gene lookup returns CDR1 SGHDN and CDR2 FVKESK. V lost 4 bases, J lost 6 bases, and 19 bases lay in between. Here the CDR3 reads CASSLQQGGRLNEQFF. As DNA, the CDR3 is TGTGCCAGCAGCCTTCAGCAGGGGGGGCGTCTCAATGAGCAGTTCTTC.

The chain links TRBV19 to TRBJ2-1, with a tentative D call TRBD2 (7 bases). The V gene lost 3 bases and the J gene lost 9 bases, with 15 bases spanning the gap. This CDR3 spans 14 amino acids. Germline-derived CDR1 and CDR2 are LNHDA and SQIVND (reference sequence). CDR3 coding DNA: TGTGCCAGTAGTATTGTAGGGGGGGAAGGTGAGCAGTTCTTC. Protein: CASSIVGGEGEQFF.

This clone was found a few times. This CDR3 is also generated by other DNA sequences in the sample. The chain is built from TRBV5-1 and TRBJ1-2; D call uncertain. Deletions cut 2 bases from V and 0 bases from J, with 8 bases between. This CDR3 contains 14 residues. The germline V gene encodes CDR1 SGHRS and CDR2 YFSETQ. The CDR3 bases are TGCGCCAGCAGCTTCGAAACACCTAACTATGGCTACACCTTC. It codes for CASSFETPNYGYTF.

The rearrangement uses TRBV9 and TRBJ2-1; TRBD2 is a possible D gene (5 bases). This CDR3 has 16 residues. Looked up from germline, CDR1 is SGDLS and CDR2 is YYNGEE. Trimming pared 0 bases from V and 2 bases from J, leaving 12 bases between. CDR3 nucleotides: TGTGCCAGCAGCGTAGGAGGAGGACTCGCCTACAATGAGCAGTTCTTC. Its translation: CASSVGGGLAYNEQFF.

This clone was seen more than once but under ten times. The chain has TRBV6-1 and TRBJ2-1, with 8 bases lining up with TRBD2. CDR1 and CDR2 from the germline V gene are MNHNS and SASEGT. The length of the CDR3 is 15 residues. V dropped 6 bases and J dropped 7; count of bases not matched to a gene: 11. CDR3 DNA: TGTGCCAGCAGACCGGGACTAGGCATAGGTAATGAGCAGTTCTTC. Protein: CASRPGLGIGNEQFF.

This clone was seen once. V gene TRBV6-5 combines with J gene TRBJ2-7; D remains ambiguous. From germline, CDR1 is MNHEY and CDR2 SVGAGI. The CDR3 spans 9 residues. The V and J ends lost 11 bases and 4 bases respectively, with 6 bases between them. The CDR3 protein is CASHYEQYF. In DNA form, the CDR3 reads TGTGCCTCACATTACGAGCAGTACTTC.

This sequence joins TRBV28 and TRBJ2-7, with 7 positions matching TRBD1. The V gene's germline CDR1 is MDHEN and CDR2 SYDVKM. CDR3 length: 13 residues. V trimming: 6 bases; J trimming: 1 base; junction bases outside the gene matches: 3. The CDR3: CASSDRVSYEQYF. The CDR3 DNA sequence: TGTGCCAGCAGCGACAGGGTTTCCTACGAGCAGTACTTC. The full variable domain, completed using reference TRBV28 and TRBJ2-7, is DVKVTQSSRYLVKRTGEKVFLECVQDMDHENMFWYRQDPGLGLRLIYFSYDVKMKEKGDIPEGYSVSREKKERFSLILESASTNQTSMYLCASSDRVSYEQYFGPGTRLTVT.

V usage is TRBV28 and J usage is TRBJ1-4; 7 bases map to TRBD1. This CDR3 has 14 amino acids. CDR1 is MDHEN and CDR2 is SYDVKM in the germline V gene. The V and J ends lost 4 bases and 7 bases, in that order; junction bases with no gene match: 6. The CDR3 loop is CASSSTGRSEKLFF. CDR3 in DNA: TGTGCCAGCAGTTCGACAGGGAGGAGTGAAAAACTGTTTTTT.

V is TRBV7-2 and J is TRBJ2-2; D unresolved. This CDR3 has 15 amino acids. V was shortened by 2 bases and J by 1 base, with 8 bases between the two germline ends. Germline-derived CDR1 and CDR2 are SGHTA and FQGNSA. The CDR3 sequence is CASSLLVLNTGELFF. The CDR3 DNA follows: TGTGCCAGCAGCTTATTGGTCTTGAACACCGGGGAGCTGTTTTTT.

This sequence joins TRBV5-4 and TRBJ2-7; 11 positions agree with TRBD2. This CDR3 is 14 amino acids long. With V trimmed by 3 bases and J by 6 bases, 5 bases remained unmatched. Per germline, CDR1 SGHNT and CDR2 YYREEE (reference sequence). The CDR3 region is CASSYGTSGREQYF. The CDR3 DNA reads as TGTGCCAGCAGCTACGGGACTAGCGGCCGCGAGCAGTACTTC. Drawing the rest from reference TRBV5-4 and TRBJ2-7, the complete variable domain is ETGVTQSPTHLIKTRGQQVTLRCSSQSGHNTVSWYQQALGQGPQFIFQYYREEENGRGNFPPRFSGLQFPNYSSELNVNALELDDSALYLCASSYGTSGREQYFGPGTRLTVT.

The V gene is TRBV7-2, the J gene TRBJ2-7; 8 nucleotides agree with TRBD1. CDR1 is SGHTA and CDR2 is FQGNSA in the germline V gene. The trim removed 2 bases at V and 0 bases at J, leaving 3 bases unmatched. This CDR3 is built from 15 residues. The CDR3 DNA reads TGTGCCAGCAGCTTAAGGACAGGGCACTCCTACGAGCAGTACTTC. Amino acids: CASSLRTGHSYEQYF.

The rearrangement joins TRBV5-6 to TRBJ2-5; 8 bases are a match to TRBD1. The CDR3 spans 15 residues. V lost 3 bases, J lost 4 bases, and 8 bases stayed unmatched. Per the germline V gene, CDR1 is SGHDT and CDR2 is YYEEEE. CDR3 protein: CASSSGGRISETQYF. The DNA for the CDR3 is TGTGCCAGCAGCTCAGGGGGCCGGATTTCAGAGACCCAGTACTTC.

In its sample, this clone was seen a few times. The chain carries TRBV2 and TRBJ2-1; D is uncertain. Germline CDR1 is SNHLY and CDR2 is FYNNEI. Deletions cut 10 bases from V and 2 bases from J, with 12 bases between. There are 13 residues in the CDR3. The CDR3 reads CAIFKFTYNEQFF. In DNA, the CDR3 is TGTGCCATCTTCAAGTTTACCTACAATGAGCAGTTCTTC.

This chain uses TRBV7-2 with TRBJ2-4, with 8 bases fitting TRBD1. V shed 5 bases and J 0 bases; nucleotides not matched to a gene: 12. CDR3 length equals 18 residues. CDR1 SGHTA and CDR2 FQGNSA come from the germline V gene. As DNA, the CDR3 is TGTGCCAGCAGCCCACGGACAGGGTCAAGTTTAGCCAAAAACATTCAGTACTTC. As protein: CASSPRTGSSLAKNIQYF.

This chain's CDR3 is CASSEVDYISYEQYF. The CDR3 region has the DNA TGTGCCAGCAGTGAAGTGGACTACATCTCCTACGAGCAGTACTTC. The V and J genes are TRBV6-1 and TRBJ2-7, with D tentatively TRBD2 (6 bases). Germline lookup yields CDR1 MNHNS and CDR2 SASEGT. CDR3 length equals 15 residues. V lost 1 base and J lost 0, with 10 bases in between.

This clone was seen only a few times. V gene TRBV21-1 combines with J gene TRBJ2-6; the table's TRBD1 call for D was not verified on the DNA. TRBV21-1 is an annotated pseudogene. There are 18 residues in the CDR3. The CDR3 loop is CASSTRTGGSAGANVLTF. The DNA of the CDR3 is TGTGCCAGCAGCACCAGAACAGGGGGTTCTGCTGGGGCCAACGTCCTGACTTTC.

This clone is deemed large. V gene TRBV7-9 combines with J gene TRBJ2-3, with 8 bases lining up with TRBD2. Germline CDR1 and CDR2: SEHNR and FQNEAQ (reference sequence). V shed 6 bases, J shed 5 bases, and the junction held 7 bases outside the gene matches. There are 14 residues in the CDR3. The CDR3, as DNA: TGTGCCAGCAGTCCCGGGGGGGCTGGAGATACGCAGTATTTT. This translates into CASSPGGAGDTQYF.

This clone was found a few times. The chain has TRBV30 and TRBJ2-1; 8 bases are shared with TRBD1. The V segment lost 4 bases and the J segment 0 bases; nucleotides outside the gene matches: 14. The CDR3 is made up of 18 amino acids. CDR1 is GTSNPN and CDR2 is SVGIG in the germline V gene (reference sequence). The CDR3 nucleotides are TGTGCCTGGATGGGCCAATCCTGGACAGGGAGCTCCTACAATGAGCAGTTCTTC. It codes for CAWMGQSWTGSSYNEQFF.

This clone was counted only a few times. This chain links TRBV11-2 with TRBJ1-6; 8 positions match TRBD1. CDR3 length: 16 amino acids. The germline V gene has CDR1 SGHAT and CDR2 FQNNGV. V lost 5 bases and J lost 5; bases outside the gene matches: 8. CDR3 nucleotide sequence: TGTGCCAGCAGCCCAAGGACAGGGAACAATAATTCACCCCTCCACTTT. Amino acids: CASSPRTGNNNSPLHF.